These 9 T cell receptor beta chains were all obtained from the same sample, sequenced in a study of CD8+ T cells in alopecia areata. Treatment in this sample: oral pan-JAK inhibitor, 5-10 mg twice daily. Investigators isolated RNA and reverse transcribed it into cDNA to act as the sequencing template. Assay used: immunoSEQ multiplex PCR; TCRdb lists only in-frame clones, some missing. Of some 190,000 clones listed, roughly half were seen once; the top ten hold roughly a tenth. The source was CD8+ T cells sorted from blood, collected between weeks 51 and 54, from a patient treated with tofacitinib. These receptor sequences come from a human donor with alopecia areata.

V is TRBV25-1 and J is TRBJ2-1; a possible D gene is TRBD1 (7 bases). The CDR3 loop spans 14 amino acids. Between the trimmed V and J ends, which lost 5 bases and 4 bases, there was a span of 12 bases. The germline CDR1 and CDR2 sequences are MGHDK and SYGVNS. CDR3 sequence: CASSPRDSYNEQFF. The CDR3, as DNA: TGTGCCAGCAGTCCGCGGGACAGTTACAATGAGCAGTTCTTC. The variable domain in full, completed from reference TRBV25-1 and TRBJ2-1, reads EADIYQTPRYLVIGTGKKITLECSQTMGHDKMYWYQQDPGMELHLIHYSYGVNSTEKGDLSSESTVSRIRTEHFPLTLESARPSHTSQYLCASSPRDSYNEQFFGPGTRLTVL.

The rearrangement joins TRBV4-2 to TRBJ1-2; a weak D match, TRBD1 (5 bases). The CDR3 is 15 residues long. Germline V gene data show CDR1 as LGHNA and CDR2 as YNFKEQ. V lost 0 bases and J lost 6, with 14 bases in between. This chain's CDR3 is CASSQDWGFGDGYTF. CDR3 sequence (DNA): TGTGCCAGCAGCCAAGATTGGGGGTTCGGGGATGGCTACACCTTC.

There are a few counts of this clone. The same CDR3 is also encoded by other DNA sequences in this sample. The chain recombines TRBV30 with TRBJ2-1; no clear D gene. This CDR3 is built from 10 residues. Germline CDR1 and CDR2: GTSNPN and SVGIG (reference sequence). V gave up 2 bases and J gave up 9 bases, with 5 bases separating them. CDR3 sequence: CAWSSREQFF. CDR3 DNA: TGTGCCTGGAGTTCTCGTGAGCAGTTCTTC. The variable domain in full, completed from reference TRBV30 and TRBJ2-1, reads SQTIHQWPATLVQPVGSPLSLECTVEGTSNPNLYWYRQAAGRGLQLLFYSVGIGQISSEVPQNLSASRPQDRQFILSSKKLLLSDSGFYLCAWSSREQFFGPGTRLTVL.

A few counts support this clone. The rearrangement joins TRBV19 to TRBJ2-5; D not resolved. CDR3 length: 15 residues. Germline V gene lookup returns CDR1 LNHDA and CDR2 SQIVND (reference sequence). V lost 4 bases, J lost 1 base, and 13 bases lay in between. CDR3 in DNA: TGTGCCAGTAGTACCCCGTCAGAACCCCAAGAGACCCAGTACTTC. Its protein product is CASSTPSEPQETQYF.

The gene calls are TRBV5-6 and TRBJ1-2; the D is unclear. Germline assignment: CDR1 SGHDT and CDR2 YYEEEE. The CDR3 runs 12 residues. V was cut by 3 bases and J by 4 bases, with 7 bases left in between. The CDR3 coding sequence is TGTGCCAGCAGCTCATCGGGCTATGGCTACACCTTC. Protein: CASSSSGYGYTF.

The rearrangement uses TRBV7-3 and TRBJ2-3; perhaps TRBD2 as D (7 bases). Germline values: CDR1 SGHTA, CDR2 FQGTGA. Trimming took off 2 bases at V and 4 bases at J, with 13 bases between the two ends. CDR3 size: 15 residues. CDR3 amino acids: CASSLSGGRADTQYF. DNA for the CDR3: TGTGCCAGCAGCTTATCGGGGGGCAGGGCAGATACGCAGTATTTT.

This clone has only a few counts. This chain links TRBV13 with TRBJ2-1; D unclear. Germline CDR1 is PRHDT and CDR2 is FYEKMQ (reference sequence). The CDR3 totals 16 residues. The ends were cut back, 1 base at V and 0 bases at J, with 10 bases in the middle. The CDR3: CASSLAALSSYNEQFF. In DNA form, the CDR3 reads TGTGCCAGCAGCTTAGCTGCCTTGTCCTCCTACAATGAGCAGTTCTTC.

The table lists this clone with a count of one. The J gene is TRBJ2-7, the V gene TRBV27; tentative D call: TRBD2 (7 bases). Germline CDR1 MNHEY, CDR2 SMNVEV (reference sequence). This CDR3 contains 16 residues. Trimming removed 3 bases at V and 0 bases at J, with 15 bases between. CDR3 DNA sequence: TGTGCCAGCAGTTTTAGTGCGGGGGCCAACTCCTACGAGCAGTACTTC. Protein sequence: CASSFSAGANSYEQYF.

This chain links TRBV27 with TRBJ2-6, with TRBD1 as a possible D gene (5 bases). This CDR3 spans 14 amino acids. V was cut by 1 base and J by 4 bases, with 5 bases left in between. Per the germline V gene, CDR1 is MNHEY and CDR2 is SMNVEV (reference sequence). The CDR3 reads CASSLWGGANVLTF. CDR3 sequence (DNA): TGTGCCAGCAGTTTATGGGGCGGGGCCAACGTCCTGACTTTC.